The 17 T cell receptor beta chains in this list originate from one sample, sequenced in a study of blood T cell repertoires in COVID-19. Sequenced by immunoSEQ multiplex PCR; TCRdb stores in-frame clones only, minus some. The sample shows roughly 340,000 clones, 75% to 90% of them seen only once. The sample taken for sequencing was PBMCs or T cells enriched from blood (not recorded which). The receptors derive from a man aged 18-30 years who had recovered from COVID-19.

The chain combines TRBV5-1 with TRBJ2-3; 7 bases fit TRBD2. The trim removed 1 base at V and 5 bases at J, leaving 4 bases unmatched. This CDR3 region has 14 residues. Germline V gives CDR1 SGHRS, CDR2 YFSETQ. The CDR3 region is CASSLRLAEDTQYF. CDR3 nucleotides: TGCGCCAGCAGCTTGAGGCTAGCGGAAGATACGCAGTATTTT.

This chain links TRBV28 with TRBJ2-3, with TRBD2 matching 7 bases. The trim removed 7 bases at V and 2 bases at J, leaving 6 bases unmatched. Germline lookup yields CDR1 MDHEN and CDR2 SYDVKM. The CDR3 consists of 14 residues. The CDR3 loop reads CASTPGLLTDTQYF. The CDR3 coding sequence is TGTGCCAGCACGCCGGGACTACTCACAGATACGCAGTATTTT.

The chain combines TRBV4-3 with TRBJ1-2; the match to TRBD1 covers 7 bases. J gave up 8 bases and V 0 bases, and 9 bases lay outside the gene matches. Germline assignment: CDR1 LGHNA and CDR2 YSLEER. The length of the CDR3 is 15 residues. The CDR3 sequence is CASSQDQWAGGGYTF. CDR3 sequence (DNA): TGCGCCAGCAGCCAAGATCAATGGGCAGGGGGAGGCTACACCTTC.

The chain has TRBV5-1 and TRBJ2-7; D unresolved. Germline V gene lookup returns CDR1 SGHRS and CDR2 YFSETQ. V lost 4 bases and J 1 base, leaving 12 bases between the germline ends. The CDR3 totals 14 residues. CDR3 DNA sequence: TGCGCCAGCAGCCCCGGAGTAGGATCCTACGAGCAGTACTTC. It specifies CASSPGVGSYEQYF.

This clone came up once. The chain links TRBV10-1 to TRBJ2-7; perhaps TRBD2 as D (5 bases). Germline V gene data show CDR1 as WNHNN and CDR2 as SYGVQD (reference sequence). The CDR3 length is 15 residues. Trimming shortened V by 2 bases and J by 3 bases, and 14 bases separated the two germline ends. CDR3 in amino acids: CASSEASGISYEQYF. The CDR3 DNA is TGCGCCAGCAGTGAGGCTTCCGGGATCAGCTACGAGCAGTACTTC.

The V and J genes are TRBV19 and TRBJ1-1; tentative D call: TRBD1 (5 bases). The CDR3 runs 16 residues. Per the germline V gene, CDR1 is LNHDA and CDR2 is SQIVND (reference sequence). Trimming cost V 4 bases and J 7 bases, with 22 bases left between them. In nucleotides, the CDR3 is TGTGCCAGTAGTAGGGGCAGGGAAATAGAACATGTTGAAGCTTTCTTT. It yields the protein CASSRGREIEHVEAFF.

The CDR3, as DNA: TGTGCCAGTAGTATCTTAGGACAGGGAGGTAGAAATGAGCAGTTCTTC. Its protein is CASSILGQGGRNEQFF. The V gene is TRBV19, the J gene TRBJ2-1; 8 bases agree with TRBD1. The CDR3 extends over 16 amino acids. Per the germline V gene, CDR1 is LNHDA and CDR2 is SQIVND (reference sequence). The V gene end was trimmed by 3 bases and the J gene end by 7 bases; junction bases not matched to a gene: 11.

The CDR3 coding sequence is TGTGCCAGTAGTCCCCGGTATCAGGGCGGCAATCAGCCCCAGCATTTT. It specifies CASSPRYQGGNQPQHF. The V call is TRBV19, the J call TRBJ1-5; TRBD1 might be the D (5 bases). CDR3 length: 16 residues. Germline values: CDR1 LNHDA, CDR2 SQIVND (reference sequence). V shed 5 bases and J shed 2 bases, with 16 bases lying between them.

V and J are TRBV7-2 and TRBJ2-1; D not resolved. The CDR3 is 13 residues long. V was pared by 5 bases and J by 2 bases, with 7 bases between. The germline CDR1 and CDR2 sequences are SGHTA and FQGNSA. The CDR3 reads CASSAAPYNEQFF. The CDR3 DNA reads as TGTGCCAGCAGCGCGGCCCCCTACAATGAGCAGTTCTTC.

This chain uses TRBV3-1 (or the pseudogene TRBV3-2) with TRBJ2-7; D is possibly TRBD1 (6 bases). The CDR3 has 16 residues. Germline V gene data show CDR1 as LGHDT and CDR2 as YNNKEL (reference sequence). V lost 3 bases to trimming and J lost 4 bases, with 19 bases between them. The DNA for the CDR3 is TGTGCCAGCAGCCAGGCCCGGGACAATGTCGTTTACGAGCAGTACTTC. Translation gives CASSQARDNVVYEQYF.

The chain links TRBV5-6 to TRBJ2-7; 7 bases are shared with TRBD2. The CDR3 sequence is 14 residues long. V lost 3 bases, J lost 6 bases, and 9 bases stayed unmatched. From germline, CDR1 is SGHDT and CDR2 YYEEEE. CDR3: CASSSRETGGEQYF. DNA of the CDR3: TGTGCCAGCAGCTCCCGGGAGACGGGGGGCGAGCAGTACTTC.

This chain links TRBV27 with TRBJ1-4, with no clear D. CDR3 size: 15 residues. Germline CDR1 is MNHEY and CDR2 is SMNVEV (reference sequence). Trimming took off 5 bases at V and 4 bases at J, with 14 bases between the two ends. The CDR3 region has the DNA TGTGCCAGCAGTCCCGAGACGGACTTTAATGAAAAACTGTTTTTT. This encodes CASSPETDFNEKLFF.

The chain joins TRBV11-3 to TRBJ2-5; D call uncertain. Germline CDR1 SGHNT, CDR2 YENEEA. The CDR3 extends over 13 amino acids. The ends were cut back, 5 bases at V and 4 bases at J, with 11 bases in the middle. The CDR3 coding sequence is TGTGCCAGCAGCCCCTCAGGTGTAGAGACCCAGTACTTC. It yields the protein CASSPSGVETQYF.

The chain employs TRBV5-1 and TRBJ1-5; D remains ambiguous. V shed 0 bases and J shed 5 bases, with 9 bases lying between them. The CDR3 length is 14 residues. The V gene's germline CDR1 is SGHRS and CDR2 YFSETQ. CDR3 protein: CASSLGEGHQPQHF. Here the CDR3 DNA reads TGCGCCAGCAGCTTGGGGGAGGGCCATCAGCCCCAGCATTTT.

The J gene is TRBJ1-1, the V gene TRBV7-2; no clear D. The CDR3 extends over 14 amino acids. The ends were cut back, 1 base at V and 3 bases at J, with 9 bases in the middle. Germline CDR1 is SGHTA and CDR2 is FQGNSA. Written as DNA, the CDR3 is TGTGCCAGCAGCTTAGTTTACCGGGACACTGAAGCTTTCTTT. Translated: CASSLVYRDTEAFF.

V is TRBV19 and J is TRBJ1-6; D is perhaps TRBD1 (5 bases). Germline loops: CDR1 LNHDA, CDR2 SQIVND (reference sequence). This CDR3 has 14 amino acids. The V and J ends lost 7 bases and 8 bases respectively, with 15 bases between them. CDR3 sequence (DNA): TGTGCCAGTAATGGGGGGTCCACCCATTCACCCCTCCACTTT. This translates into CASNGGSTHSPLHF.

The V gene is TRBV18, the J gene TRBJ2-7, with D unclear. CDR3 size: 12 residues. Germline V CDR1 and CDR2: KGHSH, LQKENI. The V end was cut by 3 bases, the J end by 3 bases, with 6 bases between. The CDR3 spells CASSPGDYEQYF. The DNA of the CDR3 is TGTGCCAGCTCACCGGGCGACTACGAGCAGTACTTC.